This T cell receptor beta chain was sequenced during a study of blood T cell repertoires in COVID-19. Generated by immunoSEQ multiplex PCR, the TCRdb table keeps only in-frame clones and is missing some. The repertoire has about 240,000 clones, around 87% of them found once; the top ten carry roughly 3.5%. The source material was PBMCs or T cells enriched from blood (not recorded which). This receptor was identified in a woman between 35 and 50 years old with acute COVID-19.

The CDR3 DNA sequence: TGTGCCAGCAGTTCCGTGAGGCCAGGGATCGGCTACACCTTC. Protein: CASSSVRPGIGYTF. The rearrangement uses TRBV27 and TRBJ1-2, with TRBD1 as a possible D gene (5 bases). The V end was cut by 4 bases, the J end by 8 bases, with 17 bases between. There are 14 residues in the CDR3. CDR1 is MNHEY and CDR2 is SMNVEV in the germline V gene (reference sequence).